The entry that follows covers one T cell receptor beta chain sequence. The CDR3 contains 11 residues. Germline CDR1 SGHAT, CDR2 FQNNGV. V lost 6 bases and J 4 bases, leaving 7 bases between the germline ends. The authors' processing: Nucleated cell counts were estimated from reference gene primer amplification. The method was immunoSEQ multiplex PCR; TCRdb's version includes in-frame clones alone and lacks a portion of them. V and J calls plus clone size are reproduced from that table; the DNA served to infer D and trimming. The repertoire has around 130,000 clones, about 82% of them found once; the top ten carry 2.5% to 3%. The sample is drawn from a study of blood T cell repertoires in COVID-19. Study details: Samples taken during acute and convalescent COVID-19 were collected in the United States, Italy and Spain. Sources were T cells, B-cell-depleted T cells, or PBMCs; the material itself was cDNA or gDNA.

The sequence came from a man between 50 and 59 years old with acute or convalescent COVID-19. The rearrangement joins TRBV11-2 to TRBJ2-7; D not certain. Material: peripheral blood. CDR3 sequence (DNA): TGTGCCAGCAGGCGAGAATACGAGCAGTACTTC. The encoded protein is CASRREYEQYF. Full variable domain (remainder filled in from reference TRBV11-2 and TRBJ2-7): EAGVAQSPRYKIIEKRQSVAFWCNPISGHATLYWYQQILGQGPKLLIQFQNNGVVDDSQLPKDRFSAERLKGVDSTLKIQPAKLEDSAVYLCASRREYEQYFGPGTRLTVT.